The 10 T cell receptor beta chains below all came from one sample that was sequenced in a study of T cell responses to AZD1222 COVID-19 vaccine. Assay: immunoSEQ multiplex PCR; the TCRdb copy retains only in-frame clones and omits some. The sample consists of fewer than 150,000 clones, around 89% of them appearing once. This specimen was peripheral blood, taken 28 days after the second AZD1222 dose. These receptors were obtained from an adult who received the AZD1222 COVID-19 vaccine.

The chain is built from TRBV19 and TRBJ1-6; D gene ambiguous. Trimming left V 5 bases short and J 6 bases short, with 17 bases between. This CDR3 has 16 residues. Germline V lookup: CDR1 LNHDA, CDR2 SQIVND (reference sequence). This CDR3 reads CASSSPDGLSNSPLHF. In DNA, the CDR3 is TGTGCCAGTAGTTCTCCCGATGGGTTGTCTAATTCACCCCTCCACTTT.

V gene TRBV5-6 combines with J gene TRBJ1-2, with 10 bases matching TRBD1. Germline V gene lookup returns CDR1 SGHDT and CDR2 YYEEEE. The CDR3 runs to 17 residues. Trimming took 2 bases from V and 4 from J; bases not matched to a gene: 11. This chain's CDR3 is CASSFQGWTGGSYGYTF. The CDR3, as DNA: TGTGCCAGCAGCTTCCAAGGGTGGACAGGGGGATCCTATGGCTACACCTTC.

The V and J genes are TRBV6-1 and TRBJ1-3, with 11 positions matching TRBD1. Trimming at V came to 3 bases and at J to 1 base, leaving 2 bases not matched to a gene. Germline V gene sequence: CDR1 MNHNS, CDR2 SASEGT. This CDR3 has 16 residues. CDR3 nucleotide sequence: TGTGCCAGCAGTGACGGGACAGGGGGGTCTGGAAACACCATATATTTT. The encoded protein is CASSDGTGGSGNTIYF.

J is TRBJ2-6 and V is TRBV7-3; D is undetermined. The CDR3 contains 16 residues. The V gene lost 0 bases and the J gene lost 4 bases, with 10 bases spanning the gap. Looked up from germline, CDR1 is SGHTA and CDR2 is FQGTGA. The CDR3 here is CASSLTGSNGANVLTF. CDR3 DNA sequence: TGTGCCAGCAGCTTAACAGGCTCCAACGGGGCCAACGTCCTGACTTTC.

V gene TRBV2 combines with J gene TRBJ2-7, with TRBD2 matching over 10 bases. The CDR3 extends over 14 amino acids. Per the germline V gene, CDR1 is SNHLY and CDR2 is FYNNEI. J was trimmed by 9 bases and V by 10 bases; bases with no gene match: 15. CDR3 loop: CAKSQAGGPSPQYF. In DNA, the CDR3 is TGTGCCAAATCGCAAGCGGGAGGGCCCTCACCGCAGTACTTC.

This clone was detected a few times. The gene calls are TRBV4-1 and TRBJ2-1; 8 nucleotides line up with TRBD2. CDR1 is MGHRA and CDR2 is YSYEKL in the germline V gene. The CDR3 consists of 15 residues. The junction had 5 bases not matched to a gene; V was cut back by 1 base and J by 6 bases. The CDR3 DNA is TGCGCCAGCAGCCAAGCCCAGCGGGGGAGCAATGAGCAGTTCTTC. Translated, it gives CASSQAQRGSNEQFF.

V gene TRBV5-1 combines with J gene TRBJ2-7; possible D gene TRBD1, 5 bases. The CDR3 totals 15 residues. Germline V gives CDR1 SGHRS, CDR2 YFSETQ. With 0 bases removed from V and 4 bases from J, the gap between germline ends came to 14 bases. The CDR3 loop is CASSLVGVREYEQYF. DNA of the CDR3: TGCGCCAGCAGCTTGGTAGGCGTCAGGGAATACGAGCAGTACTTC.

The genes are TRBV5-1 and TRBJ2-7; 11 positions match TRBD1. Germline assignment: CDR1 SGHRS and CDR2 YFSETQ. The CDR3 has 15 residues. After removal of 4 bases from V and 5 bases from J, the junction contained 8 bases not matched to a gene. The CDR3 nucleotides are TGCGCCAGCAGCCCCGGGGACAGGGGGAATCACGAGCAGTACTTC. Translating it yields CASSPGDRGNHEQYF.

This sequence joins TRBV25-1 and TRBJ1-3; D not resolved. V shed 7 bases and J shed 3 bases, with 13 bases lying between them. This CDR3 is built from 14 residues. Germline V lookup: CDR1 MGHDK, CDR2 SYGVNS. The CDR3 DNA reads TGTGCCAGCAAGGCCAGTTACCTTGGAAACACCATATATTTT. As protein: CASKASYLGNTIYF.

The J gene is TRBJ1-2, the V gene TRBV6-5; D is perhaps TRBD1 (5 bases). V lost 7 bases and J lost 2, with 11 bases in between. The CDR3 runs 13 residues. Germline assignment: CDR1 MNHEY and CDR2 SVGAGI. CDR3 coding DNA: TGTGCCAGCAAAGAACAGGTGAACTATGGCTACACCTTC. Protein sequence: CASKEQVNYGYTF.